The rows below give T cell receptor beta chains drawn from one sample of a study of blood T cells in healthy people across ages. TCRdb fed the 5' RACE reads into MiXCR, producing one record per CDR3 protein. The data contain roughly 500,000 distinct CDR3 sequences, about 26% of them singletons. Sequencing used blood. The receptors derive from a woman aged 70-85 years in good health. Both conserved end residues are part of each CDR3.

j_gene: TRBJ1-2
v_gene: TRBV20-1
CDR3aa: CSAKDQRQINYGYTF

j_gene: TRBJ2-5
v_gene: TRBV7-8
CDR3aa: CASTHRGSKTQYF

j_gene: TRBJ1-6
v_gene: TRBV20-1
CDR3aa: CSARDQGTLRDSPLHF

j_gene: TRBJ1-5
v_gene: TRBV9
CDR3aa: CAPNLRDTQAQHF

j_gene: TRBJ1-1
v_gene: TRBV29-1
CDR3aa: CSVDGTDRETEAFF

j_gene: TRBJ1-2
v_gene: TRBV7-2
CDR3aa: CASSSDSDGGYTF

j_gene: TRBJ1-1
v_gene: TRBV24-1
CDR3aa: CATSARGSPNTEAFF

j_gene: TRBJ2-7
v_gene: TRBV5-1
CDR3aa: CASSLDWDSNRYEQHF

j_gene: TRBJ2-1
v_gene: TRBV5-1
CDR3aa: CASSAGGSYNEQFF

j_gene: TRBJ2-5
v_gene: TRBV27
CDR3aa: CASSLSGPETQYF

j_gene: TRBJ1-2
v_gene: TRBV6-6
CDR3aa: CASSQRGYYGYTF

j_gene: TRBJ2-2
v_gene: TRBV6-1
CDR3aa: CASRAQGRGANTGELFF

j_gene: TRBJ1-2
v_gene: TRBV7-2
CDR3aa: CASSLGTGPYGYTF

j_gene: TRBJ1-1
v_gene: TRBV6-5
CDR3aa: CASSYRGTQAFF

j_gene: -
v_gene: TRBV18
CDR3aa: CASSPIPGQGYEQYF